These 15 T cell receptor beta chains originate from one sample sequenced in a study of blood T cell repertoires in COVID-19. The protocol was immunoSEQ multiplex PCR, while the TCRdb copy is restricted to in-frame clones and leaves out a portion. The data hold 130,000 to 150,000 clones, with more than 75% observed a single time. What was sequenced was peripheral blood. These receptors all stem from a human donor in a cohort sampled during active COVID-19.

The genes are TRBV5-6 and TRBJ2-2; TRBD2 aligns across 14 bases. Germline CDR1 and CDR2: SGHDT and YYEEEE. J lost 6 bases, V lost 0 bases, and 7 bases had no gene match. This CDR3 region has 18 residues. CDR3 DNA: TGTGCCAGCAGCTTGGAGGGACTAGCGGGAGTAAAAGCCGGGGAGCTGTTTTTT. It translates to CASSLEGLAGVKAGELFF.

CDR3 region: CASSQDLAGGRPQHF. The CDR3, as DNA: TGTGCCAGCAGCCAAGATTTGGCAGGGGGACGGCCCCAGCATTTT. This chain links TRBV3-1 (or the pseudogene TRBV3-2) with TRBJ1-5, with 7 bases identical to TRBD1. This CDR3 has 15 residues. J was trimmed by 9 bases and V by 0 bases; bases with no gene match: 8. Germline assignment: CDR1 LGHDT and CDR2 YNNKEL (reference sequence).

This clone came up once. V usage is TRBV5-8 and J usage is TRBJ2-7, with D unclear. The CDR3 consists of 11 residues. Germline CDR1 is SGHTS and CDR2 is YDEGEE. Trimming left V 1 base short and J 6 bases short, with 5 bases between. CDR3 sequence reads: CASSLNGEQYV. The CDR3 DNA reads as TGTGCCAGCAGCTTGAACGGCGAGCAGTACGTC.

The rearrangement uses TRBV6-5 and TRBJ1-2; TRBD1 agrees at 9 bases. Germline CDR1 reads MNHEY; CDR2 reads SVGAGI. The V gene end was trimmed by 2 bases and the J gene end by 7 bases; junction bases not matched to a gene: 5. This CDR3 has 14 amino acids. Here the CDR3 DNA reads TGTGCCAGCAGTTACCGGGACAGGGAGGGTGGCTACACCTTC. It is translated as CASSYRDREGGYTF.

This chain's CDR3 is CASSLGQHTDTQYF. The CDR3 coding sequence is TGTGCCAGCAGCCTCGGACAGCACACAGATACGCAGTATTTT. This rearrangement joins TRBV5-4 to TRBJ2-3; a weak D match, TRBD1 (6 bases). Germline V gene sequence: CDR1 SGHNT, CDR2 YYREEE (reference sequence). V lost 4 bases, J lost 2 bases, and 11 bases lay in between. This CDR3 has 14 residues.

This chain uses TRBV9 with TRBJ2-7; D is ambiguous. Trimming cost V 4 bases and J 2 bases, with 13 bases left between them. This CDR3 contains 14 residues. Per the germline V gene, CDR1 is SGDLS and CDR2 is YYNGEE. In DNA form, the CDR3 reads TGTGCCAGCAGCCGTGGGCCACTGACCTACGAGCAGTACTTC. Its protein product is CASSRGPLTYEQYF. The full variable domain, completed using reference TRBV9 and TRBJ2-7, is DSGVTQTPKHLITATGQRVTLRCSPRSGDLSVYWYQQSLDQGLQFLIQYYNGEERAKGNILERFSAQQFPDLHSELNLSSLELGDSALYFCASSRGPLTYEQYFGPGTRLTVT.

The chain has TRBV29-1 and TRBJ2-5, with D maybe TRBD2 (6 bases). V was clipped by 3 bases and J by 3 bases, with 11 bases between them. This CDR3 is 13 amino acids long. The germline V gene encodes CDR1 SQVTM and CDR2 ANQGSEA. The CDR3 bases are TGCAGCGTTGATGAAGGAGGGAAAGAGACCCAGTACTTC. This sequence encodes CSVDEGGKETQYF.

The chain combines TRBV4-1 with TRBJ2-3; 10 positions agree with TRBD2. The CDR3 runs 17 residues. Per the germline V gene, CDR1 is MGHRA and CDR2 is YSYEKL. J lost 6 bases, V lost 0 bases, and 9 bases had no gene match. This CDR3 reads CASSQEVLAGDRDTQYF. Written as DNA, the CDR3 is TGCGCCAGCAGCCAAGAAGTCCTAGCGGGGGATAGGGATACGCAGTATTTT.

This clone was counted a single time. This chain uses TRBV9 with TRBJ1-2; tentatively, D is TRBD1 (5 bases). Trimming shortened V by 0 bases and J by 2 bases, and 8 bases separated the two germline ends. The CDR3 has 14 residues. Germline CDR1 and CDR2: SGDLS and YYNGEE. Written as DNA, the CDR3 is TGTGCCAGCAGCGTAGAAGGACAAAACTATGGCTACACCTTC. Protein sequence: CASSVEGQNYGYTF.

The chain employs TRBV29-1 and TRBJ2-5; 10 bases agree with TRBD1. The CDR3 has 13 residues. CDR1 and CDR2 from the germline V gene are SQVTM and ANQGSEA. The trim removed 4 bases at V and 4 bases at J, leaving 3 bases unmatched. CDR3 nucleotide sequence: TGCAGCGTTGGGACAGGGGGGTCAGAGACCCAGTACTTC. It yields the protein CSVGTGGSETQYF.

The CDR3 sequence is CASSLEPAGGSSGNTIYF. The CDR3 nucleotides read TGCGCCAGCAGCTTGGAACCAGCGGGTGGGTCATCTGGAAACACCATATATTTT. The rearrangement links TRBV5-1 to TRBJ1-3; D not certain. The length of the CDR3 is 18 residues. The germline V gene encodes CDR1 SGHRS and CDR2 YFSETQ. V lost 0 bases to trimming and J lost 1 base, with 17 bases between them.

The V and J genes are TRBV12-3 or TRBV12-4 and TRBJ1-2; D unclear. This CDR3 comprises 12 residues. V shed 5 bases and J shed 4 bases, with 8 bases lying between them. The CDR3 here is CASSTVSYGYTF. The CDR3 coding sequence is TGTGCCAGCAGTACGGTATCCTATGGCTACACCTTC.

The V call is TRBV18, the J call TRBJ2-1, with a tentative D call TRBD2 (5 bases). Between the trimmed V and J ends, which lost 0 bases and 3 bases, there was a span of 27 bases. Per germline, CDR1 KGHSH and CDR2 LQKENI. The CDR3 is 21 amino acids. The CDR3 reads CASSPPRYIEGVFKVYNEQFF. The CDR3 DNA follows: TGTGCCAGCTCACCACCGAGATATATAGAGGGAGTCTTTAAGGTCTACAATGAGCAGTTCTTC.

V is TRBV6-5 and J is TRBJ2-2; tentative D call: TRBD1 (6 bases). Germline-derived CDR1 and CDR2 are MNHEY and SVGAGI. The CDR3 is 15 amino acids. V was shortened by 6 bases and J by 6 bases, with 17 bases between the two germline ends. The CDR3 reads CASRLQGSGAGELFF. CDR3 in DNA: TGTGCCAGCAGGTTACAGGGTTCGGGCGCCGGGGAGCTGTTTTTT.

The V and J genes are TRBV18 and TRBJ2-5, with 10 bases lining up with TRBD2. The trim removed 1 base at V and 5 bases at J, leaving 7 bases unmatched. The CDR3 runs to 16 residues. CDR1 is KGHSH and CDR2 is LQKENI in the germline V gene. CDR3 DNA: TGTGCCAGCTCACCACGGGTAGCGGGGGGACGCGAGACCCAGTACTTC. It encodes CASSPRVAGGRETQYF.